A selection of T cell receptor beta chains follows, all from one sample in a study of T cells in Graves' hyperthyroidism and ophthalmopathy. Via MiXCR, TCRdb re-called the multiplex PCR reads, giving one row per CDR3 protein. Here the sample spans hundreds of thousands of distinct CDR3 sequences, 15% to 20% being singletons. Sequenced: blood. The receptor source for this set is a woman aged 18 to 35 with Graves' hyperthyroidism. CDR3s include the opening cysteine and the closing phenylalanine or tryptophan. Each record gives: D gene, clone size, V gene, J gene, CDR3 protein, CDR3 DNA. A D gene is named only where the DNA matches it firmly. A row's size may be missing; if present it is once, few, many or a size class.

>.|.|TRBV11-3|TRBJ1-2
CASSSLGDYGYTF
TGTGCCAGCAGCTCTCTCGGGGACTATGGCTACACCTTC
>.|.|TRBV12-3/TRBV12-4|TRBJ2-2
CASSTRSGRHTGELFF
TGTGCCAGCAGCACACGAAGCGGTAGACACACCGGGGAGCTGTTTTTT
>.|many|TRBV6-4|TRBJ2-6
CASSEQGMGSGANVLTF
TGTGCCAGCAGTGAGCAGGGGATGGGGTCTGGGGCCAACGTCCTGACTTTC
>TRBD2|few|TRBV7-9|TRBJ2-7
CASSRASGRAYEQYF
TGTGCCAGCAGCAGGGCTAGCGGGAGGGCCTACGAGCAGTACTTC
>TRBD1|few|TRBV5-8|TRBJ1-4
CASSHPGTGDEKLFF
TGTGCCAGCAGCCATCCCGGGACAGGGGACGAAAAACTGTTTTTT
>.|few|TRBV7-9|TRBJ2-5
CAGSSDAGPGRTQYF
TGTGCCGGCAGCTCTGATGCTGGCCCTGGGAGGACCCAGTACTTC
>.|few|TRBV19|TRBJ1-1
CASNPSDGRTEAFF
TGTGCCAGTAACCCCTCTGACGGGCGGACTGAAGCTTTCTTT
>.|many|TRBV12-3/TRBV12-4|TRBJ2-3
CASSANSADTDTQYF
TGTGCCAGCAGTGCAAATAGCGCAGACACAGATACGCAGTATTTT
>.|.|TRBV28|TRBJ2-2
CASSFQGPNTGELFF
TGTGCCAGCAGTTTTCAGGGCCCGAACACCGGGGAGCTGTTTTTT
>.|.|TRBV19|TRBJ2-7
CASSMPGTYEQYF
TGTGCCAGTAGTATGCCCGGGACCTACGAGCAGTACTTC
>.|.|TRBV6-1|TRBJ2-7
CASSLGRNSYEQYF
TGTGCCAGCAGTTTGGGCAGAAACTCCTACGAGCAGTACTTC
>.|few|TRBV30|TRBJ2-7
CAWKRGAYERYF
TGTGCCTGGAAACGGGGAGCCTACGAGCGGTACTTC
>.|.|TRBV27|TRBJ2-3
CASNPEGRNTDTQYF
TGTGCCAGCAACCCCGAGGGCCGAAACACAGATACGCAGTATTTT
>TRBD1|few|TRBV24-1|TRBJ1-6
CATSDSNRGGNSPLHF
TGTGCCACCAGTGATTCCAACAGGGGCGGTAATTCACCCCTCCACTTT
>.|many|TRBV2|TRBJ1-3
CASRDGGGSGNTIYF
TGTGCCAGCAGGGACGGTGGGGGCTCTGGAAACACCATATATTTT
>.|many|TRBV4-3|TRBJ1-1
CASSQDWEAMNTEAFF
TGCGCCAGCAGCCAAGATTGGGAGGCGATGAACACTGAAGCTTTCTTT
>.|.|TRBV6-2/TRBV6-3|TRBJ1-1
CASSYGLGDTTLF
TGTGCCAGCAGTTACGGGTTAGGCGACACGACCCTCTTT
>.|.|TRBV9|TRBJ2-2
CASSVVQGGTGELFF
TGTGCCAGCAGCGTAGTTCAGGGGGGCACCGGGGAGCTGTTTTTT
>TRBD1|.|TRBV12-3/TRBV12-4|TRBJ2-1
CASRLRQGTLNEQFF
TGTGCCAGCAGACTTAGACAGGGTACCCTAAATGAGCAGTTCTTC
>TRBD1|many|TRBV5-1|TRBJ2-7
CASSLADNRGYEQYF
TGCGCCAGCAGCTTGGCCGATAACAGGGGCTACGAGCAGTACTTC
>TRBD2|.|TRBV29-1|TRBJ2-3
CSVPLAGGLTDTQYF
TGCAGCGTACCCCTAGCGGGAGGCTTAACAGATACGCAGTATTTT
>.|.|TRBV7-2|TRBJ2-4
CASSVSPPWGVAKNIQYF
TGTGCCAGCAGCGTCTCCCCACCATGGGGAGTAGCCAAAAACATTCAGTACTTC
>TRBD1|few|TRBV5-4|TRBJ1-1
CASSFDRAILENTEAFF
TGTGCCAGCAGCTTTGACAGGGCAATCTTAGAAAACACTGAAGCTTTCTTT
>.|many|TRBV6-5|TRBJ2-7
CASKDSTYEQYF
TGTGCCAGCAAGGACAGCACCTACGAGCAGTACTTC
>.|many|TRBV6-1|TRBJ2-5
CASNSRGRETQYF
TGTGCCAGCAATTCGAGGGGGAGGGAGACCCAGTACTTC
>TRBD2|.|TRBV28|TRBJ2-1
CATSGLAGGPRKFF
TGTGCCACCAGCGGACTAGCGGGAGGGCCGAGGAAGTTCTTC
>.|many|TRBV6-1|TRBJ2-5
CASTIAPERETQYF
TGTGCCAGCACCATAGCCCCTGAGAGAGAGACCCAGTACTTC
>.|many|TRBV11-2|TRBJ2-1
CASSLEVGKTFYNEQFF
TGTGCCAGCAGCTTAGAGGTGGGCAAGACCTTCTACAATGAGCAGTTCTTC
>TRBD1|many|TRBV11-2|TRBJ2-7
CASSLDRGTGSRYEQYF
TGTGCCAGCAGCTTAGATCGAGGGACAGGTAGTAGGTACGAGCAGTACTTC
>.|many|TRBV20-1|TRBJ2-7
CSARDNSVSGRYEQYF
TGCAGTGCTAGAGATAATTCGGTGAGTGGACGCTACGAGCAGTACTTC
>TRBD1|few|TRBV7-3|TRBJ1-1
CASSPEGQGNTEAFF
TGTGCCAGCAGCCCAGAGGGACAGGGGAACACTGAAGCTTTCTTT
>.|many|TRBV6-2/TRBV6-3|TRBJ1-1
CASSYPGAGNTEAFF
TGTGCCAGCAGTTACCCTGGGGCAGGGAACACTGAAGCTTTCTTT
>.|few|TRBV5-1|TRBJ2-7
CASSLEVESYEQYF
TGCGCCAGCAGCTTGGAGGTTGAATCCTACGAGCAGTACTTC
>.|few|TRBV5-1|TRBJ2-5
CASSLAGQTKYF
TGCGCCAGCAGCTTGGCCGGACAGACTAAGTACTTC
>.|.|TRBV12-3/TRBV12-4|TRBJ1-2
CASRSSGFRNYGYTF
TGTGCCAGCAGGTCTTCAGGTTTTCGTAACTATGGCTACACCTTC
>.|few|TRBV12-3/TRBV12-4|TRBJ1-1
CASRTTLGGGAFF
TGTGCCAGCCGCACTACTCTCGGTGGTGGAGCTTTCTTT
>TRBD2|many|TRBV3-1|TRBJ2-1
CASSPGRGLAGDNEQFF
TGTGCCAGCAGCCCTGGTCGGGGACTAGCGGGGGACAATGAGCAGTTCTTC
>TRBD1|.|TRBV7-9|TRBJ1-2
CASSHPFSGQDYGYTF
TGTGCCAGCAGCCACCCCTTCTCGGGACAGGACTATGGCTACACCTTC
>.|.|TRBV6-4|TRBJ2-1
CASSDSNRRANEQFF
TGTGCCAGCAGTGACTCAAATAGGAGGGCCAATGAGCAGTTCTTC
>.|many|TRBV7-9|TRBJ2-5
CASSLATWVRETQYF
TGTGCCAGCAGCTTAGCTACGTGGGTTCGGGAGACCCAGTACTTC
>.|.|TRBV5-1|TRBJ2-1
CASSSHLGGEQFF
TGCGCCAGCAGCTCTCACCTTGGGGGTGAGCAGTTCTTC
>.|many|TRBV3-1|TRBJ1-1
CASSQVPTGRTEAFF
TGTGCCAGCAGCCAAGTACCGACGGGGAGGACTGAAGCTTTCTTT
>.|few|TRBV7-2|TRBJ2-2
CASSLTGALASYTGELFF
TGTGCCAGCAGCTTAACGGGGGCACTAGCGTCCTACACCGGGGAGCTGTTTTTT
>TRBD1|.|TRBV9|TRBJ2-2
CASSVDQGAGTGELFF
TGTGCCAGCAGCGTAGATCAGGGGGCGGGCACCGGGGAGCTGTTTTTT
>.|.|TRBV29-1|TRBJ2-7
CSVEISRSYEQYF
TGCAGCGTTGAAATCTCCAGGTCCTACGAGCAGTACTTC
>TRBD1|many|TRBV5-5|TRBJ2-7
CASRTQWDRLHEQYF
TGTGCCAGCCGAACACAGTGGGACAGGCTCCACGAGCAGTACTTC
>.|many|TRBV5-1|TRBJ1-6
CASSIITGTNSPLHF
TGCGCCAGCAGCATAATTACAGGGACTAATTCACCCCTCCACTTT
>.|.|TRBV28|TRBJ2-3
CASSAIPDTQYF
TGTGCCAGCAGTGCCATCCCAGATACGCAGTATTTT
>TRBD1|many|TRBV29-1|TRBJ1-3
CSVEDRDSDRNTIYF
TGCAGCGTGGAGGACCGGGACAGTGACCGAAACACCATATATTTT
>.|.|TRBV20-1|TRBJ1-6
CSASRTFSPLRDTPLHF
TGCAGTGCTAGCCGTACCTTTTCCCCGTTAAGGGATACACCCCTCCACTTT
>TRBD2|.|TRBV19|TRBJ2-1
CASSSRREVAYNEQFF
TGTGCCAGTAGTTCAAGGCGGGAGGTAGCCTACAATGAGCAGTTCTTC
>.|few|TRBV20-1|TRBJ1-3
CSARSGLGDTIYF
TGCAGTGCTAGATCAGGCCTCGGGGACACCATATATTTT
>.|few|TRBV15|TRBJ1-3
CATSRDGITGNTIYF
TGTGCCACCAGCAGAGACGGGATTACAGGAAACACCATATATTTT
>.|.|TRBV10-3|TRBJ1-1
CAIRGGEGTEAFF
TGTGCCATCCGCGGGGGGGAAGGCACTGAAGCTTTCTTT